The clone carrying this T cell receptor beta chain has only one observation. Sequencing used immunoSEQ multiplex PCR; TCRdb keeps in-frame clones, though not all of them. The table lists hundreds of thousands of clones, approximately 96% of them singletons. The source of the sample is a study of shared clonotypes between healthy human individuals. The germline CDR1 and CDR2 sequences are SQVTM and ANQGSEA. The CDR3 length is 14 residues. V was trimmed by 4 bases and J by 8 bases, leaving 17 bases between them. Naive CD8 cells lacked CD45RO and underwent positive selection for CCR7, leaving out terminally differentiated effector memory CD45RA+ cells.

V gene TRBV29-1 combines with J gene TRBJ2-2; D is uncertain. The TCR sequence derives from a woman younger than 45 in good health. Input material: naive CD8+ T cells sorted from blood. CDR3 sequence reads: CSVVQALMGGELFF. CDR3 bases: TGCAGCGTTGTCCAGGCTCTCATGGGGGGGGAGCTGTTTTTT.